This TCR beta chain was sequenced during a study of shared T cell receptors in the human thymus. CDR1 is MNHNS, CDR2 SASEGT, per germline. V was cut by 6 bases and J by 5 bases, with 10 bases left in between. CDR3 length: 12 amino acids. Assay: immunoSEQ multiplex PCR; the TCRdb copy retains only in-frame clones and omits some. The profile shows about 730,000 clones, roughly 88% of them singletons. The same data also contributed to another study, on human thymus T cells.

The source is a girl in the first two years of life with a congenital heart defect. The chain joins TRBV6-1 to TRBJ1-2; perhaps TRBD1 as D (6 bases). Sequencing input: thymocytes. CDR3 in DNA: TGTGCCAGCAGCCCTCAGGGGTATGGCTACACCTTC. Its protein is CASSPQGYGYTF.